A single T cell receptor beta chain is shown here with its context. This sample was taken from a study of blood T cell repertoires in COVID-19. Study members were between 18 and 89 years old and lived in approximately 25 US regions. Donors were grouped by their self-reported clinical history. Within the 2 weeks before study entry, each person in the exposed group met a COVID-19 case. In the source study's methods: The authors estimated nucleated cell counts from reference gene primer amplification. Assay used: immunoSEQ multiplex PCR; TCRdb lists only in-frame clones, some missing. V, J and clone size reflect that table, while D and trimming were determined from the DNA. The sample lists over 200,000 clones; around 90% were seen once. The CDR3 length is 14 residues. Germline V lookup: CDR1 LNHDA, CDR2 SQIVND (reference sequence). The ends lost 5 bases at V and 5 bases at J; junction bases unmatched: 7.

The sample taken for sequencing was PBMCs or T cells enriched from blood (not recorded which). The receptor's source is a woman in her 30s who had been exposed to COVID-19. The chain uses TRBV19 and TRBJ2-7, with TRBD1 identical over 9 bases. The CDR3 DNA reads as TGTGCCAGTAGTCCCCGGGACAGGGCCCACGAGCAGTACTTC. Residues: CASSPRDRAHEQYF.